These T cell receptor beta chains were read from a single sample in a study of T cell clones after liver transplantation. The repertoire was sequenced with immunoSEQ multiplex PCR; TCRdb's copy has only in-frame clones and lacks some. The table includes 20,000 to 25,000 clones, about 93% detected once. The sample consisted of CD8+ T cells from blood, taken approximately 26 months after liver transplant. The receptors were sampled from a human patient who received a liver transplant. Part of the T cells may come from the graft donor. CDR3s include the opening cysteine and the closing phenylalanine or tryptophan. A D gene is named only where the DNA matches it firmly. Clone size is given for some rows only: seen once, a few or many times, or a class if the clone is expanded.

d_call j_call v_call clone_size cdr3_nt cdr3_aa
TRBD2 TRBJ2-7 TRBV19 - TGTGCCAGCAGCCCCCCTAGCGGGAGTTACGAGCAGTACTTC CASSPPSGSYEQYF
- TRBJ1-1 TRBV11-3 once TGTGCCAGCAGCTTATCATCCGACAGCTTGGTCACTGAAGCTTTCTTT CASSLSSDSLVTEAFF
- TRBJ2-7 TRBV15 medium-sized TGTGCCACCAGCGGAGCCATTACCATCGGGTCCTACGAGCAGTACTTC CATSGAITIGSYEQYF
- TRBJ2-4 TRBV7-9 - TGTGCCAGCAGCTCCGTCGCAGTCACAGAAAACATTCAGTACTTC CASSSVAVTENIQYF
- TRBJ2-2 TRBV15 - TGTGCCACCAGCAGAGAGAGGGGCGGTGGGGAGCTGTTTTTT CATSRERGGGELFF
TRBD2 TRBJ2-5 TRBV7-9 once TGTGCCAGCAGCATTAGCGGGAGGGCCTCCAAGACCCAGTACTTC CASSISGRASKTQYF
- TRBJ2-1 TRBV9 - TGTGCCAGCAGCGTAGGGTACAGTGAGCAGTTCTTC CASSVGYSEQFF
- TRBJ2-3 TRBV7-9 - TGTGCCAGCAGCTCCCAGGACAGAGATACGCAGTATTTT CASSSQDRDTQYF
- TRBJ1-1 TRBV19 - TGTGCCAGTATTAAGGGGCGTGAAGCTTTCTTT CASIKGREAFF
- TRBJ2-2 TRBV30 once TGTGCCTGGAGGGACAGATATGACACCGGGGAGCTGTTTTTT CAWRDRYDTGELFF
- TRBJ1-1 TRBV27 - TGTGCCAGCAGCCCATACAGGGCCACTGAAGCTTTCTTT CASSPYRATEAFF
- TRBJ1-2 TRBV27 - TGTGCCAGCAGTTTGCGACATGGTGGCTACACCTTC CASSLRHGGYTF
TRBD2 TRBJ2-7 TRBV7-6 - TGTGCCAGCAGCTTAGGGGGCGGCGGGAGTCCGTACGAGCAGTACTTC CASSLGGGGSPYEQYF
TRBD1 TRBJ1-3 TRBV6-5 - TGTGCCAGTGGGGGACAGTCTTACTCTGGAAACACCATATATTTT CASGGQSYSGNTIYF
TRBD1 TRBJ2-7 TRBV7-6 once TGTGCCAGCAGCTTGGGACAGGGGATTAGCTACGAGCAGTACTTC CASSLGQGISYEQYF
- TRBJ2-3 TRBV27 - TGTGCCAGCAGTGCCCTGATCGGCGAGGGCACAGATACGCAGTATTTT CASSALIGEGTDTQYF
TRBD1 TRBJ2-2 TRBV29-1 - TGCAGCGCAACGGGACAGGGAGGGACCGGGGAGCTGTTTTTT CSATGQGGTGELFF
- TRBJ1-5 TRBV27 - TGTGCCAGCTCTCGGGGGGGCCTCAATCAGCCCCAGCATTTT CASSRGGLNQPQHF
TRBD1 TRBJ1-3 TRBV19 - TGTGCCAGTAGTATAGTGTCCCGACAGGGGGTCGGAAACACCATATATTTT CASSIVSRQGVGNTIYF
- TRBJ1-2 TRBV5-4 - TGTGCCAGCAGCGGGCTAGGGTCTAAAGTCTATGGCTACACCTTC CASSGLGSKVYGYTF
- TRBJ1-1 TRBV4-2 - TGTGCCAGCAGCCAAGTAAGCACTGAAGCTTTCTTT CASSQVSTEAFF
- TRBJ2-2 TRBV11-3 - TGTGCCAGCAGCTTCGGCAGGGCGAACACCGGGGAGCTGTTTTTT CASSFGRANTGELFF
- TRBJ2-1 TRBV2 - TGTGCCAGCGATAGTGGTAACTCATACAATGAGCAGTTCTTC CASDSGNSYNEQFF
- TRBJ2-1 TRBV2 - TGTGCCAGCATGGGGAATGAGCAGTTCTTC CASMGNEQFF
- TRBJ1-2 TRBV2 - TGTGCCAGCACCATGTACACAACCGGAGGCTACACCTTC CASTMYTTGGYTF
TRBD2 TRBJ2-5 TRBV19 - TGTGCCAGTAGTACATGGACTAGCGGGAGAGGAGAGACCCAGTACTTC CASSTWTSGRGETQYF
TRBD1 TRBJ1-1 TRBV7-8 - TGTGCCAGCAGCTTCTACACGGACAGGGGGACCACTGAAGCTTTCTTT CASSFYTDRGTTEAFF
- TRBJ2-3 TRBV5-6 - TGTGCCAGCAGCATCCGGGTTGGGTCCTATTATTTCACAGATACGCAGTATTTT CASSIRVGSYYFTDTQYF
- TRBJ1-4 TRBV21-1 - TGTGCCAGCAGCAAGAAACGGGCAGGGACGGGCTTTACTAATGAAAAACTGTTTTTT CASSKKRAGTGFTNEKLFF
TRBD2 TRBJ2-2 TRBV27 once TGTGCCAGCAGCCGCCGACTAGCGGGGACCGGGGAGCTGTTTTTT CASSRRLAGTGELFF
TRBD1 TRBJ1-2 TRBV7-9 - TGTGCCAGCAGCCTGGGACAGGGGAAGGTCGGCTACACCTTC CASSLGQGKVGYTF
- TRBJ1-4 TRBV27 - TGTGCCAGCACCCGGGCGGGCGAAAAACTGTTTTTT CASTRAGEKLFF
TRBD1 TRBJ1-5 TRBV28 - TGTGCCAGCACTGTAGGGACAGAGTATAGCAATCAGCCCCAGCATTTT CASTVGTEYSNQPQHF
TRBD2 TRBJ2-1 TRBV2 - TGTGCCAGCCCATCGACTAGCGGACCTTACAATGAGCAGTTCTTC CASPSTSGPYNEQFF
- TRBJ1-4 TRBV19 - TGTGCCAGTACTTCAGGGTGGACTAATGAAAAACTGTTTTTT CASTSGWTNEKLFF
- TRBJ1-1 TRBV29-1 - TGCAGCGTCCTACCGCCTCGTCATTTGTCGGCTTTCTTT CSVLPPRHLSAFF
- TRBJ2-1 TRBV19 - TGTGCCAGTAGTATAGGGGCGGGTTTCGGGGGAACCTACAATGAGCAGTTCTTC CASSIGAGFGGTYNEQFF
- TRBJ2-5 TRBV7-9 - TGTGCCAGCAGCCTCCTCAGAGAGACCCAGTACTTC CASSLLRETQYF
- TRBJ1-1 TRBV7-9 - TGTGCCAGCAGCTTAGGTTGGGGGAAAGGAAACACTGAAGCTTTCTTT CASSLGWGKGNTEAFF
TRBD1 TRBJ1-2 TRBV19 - TGTGCCAGTAGTACCCGGGACAGGGGATCTGGCTACACCTTC CASSTRDRGSGYTF
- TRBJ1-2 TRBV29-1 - TGCAGCGTTGAACCGGACAGTAACTATGGCTACACCTTC CSVEPDSNYGYTF
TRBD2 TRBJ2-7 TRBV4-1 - TGCGCCAGCAGCCAAGATATGGTAGCGGGGGAACTAAACTACGAGCAGTACTTC CASSQDMVAGELNYEQYF
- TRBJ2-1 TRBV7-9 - TGTGCCAGCAGCTTAGTGCAGACTAGCAATGAGCAGTTCTTC CASSLVQTSNEQFF
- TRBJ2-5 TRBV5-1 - TGCGCCAGCAGCTTGGTGTTGCGGACCCAAGAGACCCAGTACTTC CASSLVLRTQETQYF
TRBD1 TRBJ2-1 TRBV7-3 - TGTGCCAGCAGCATGATTGGGACAGACAACAATGAGCAGTTCTTC CASSMIGTDNNEQFF
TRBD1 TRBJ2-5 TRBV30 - TGTGCCTGGAACCCACTCGGACAGGGGGGGGAGACCCAGTACTTC CAWNPLGQGGETQYF
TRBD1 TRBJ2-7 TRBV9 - TGTGCCAGCAGCGTAGGTACAGACAGGGCCCACGAGCAGTACTTC CASSVGTDRAHEQYF
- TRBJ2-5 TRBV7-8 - TGTGCCAGCAGCTTAGCGGGACCCCGGGCGCAAGAGACCCAGTACTTC CASSLAGPRAQETQYF
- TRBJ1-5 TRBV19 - TGTGCCAGTAGTATCCTCCGACTCGATAGCAATCAGCCCCAGCATTTT CASSILRLDSNQPQHF
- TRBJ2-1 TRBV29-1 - TGCAGCTCCGGGACCCACAATGAGCAGTTCTTC CSSGTHNEQFF
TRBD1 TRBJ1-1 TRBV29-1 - TGCAGCACTGGGTTGGGGACAGGGAAGGAAGCTTTCTTT CSTGLGTGKEAFF
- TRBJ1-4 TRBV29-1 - TGCAGCGTTGGGGGGGCCTACGAAAAACTGTTTTTT CSVGGAYEKLFF
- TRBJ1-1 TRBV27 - TGTGCCAGCAGTTTCCGGGGCCATAACACTGAAGCTTTCTTT CASSFRGHNTEAFF